The rows below give T cell receptor beta chains drawn from one sample of a study of blood T cell repertoires in COVID-19. Assay: immunoSEQ multiplex PCR; the TCRdb copy retains only in-frame clones and omits some. The table has more than 250,000 clones, more than 75% seen once. The sequenced material came from PBMCs or T cells enriched from blood (not recorded which). The receptors shown here come from a woman between 18 and 29 years old who had recovered from COVID-19. The CDR3 runs from the conserved cysteine through the conserved F or W.

V gene | CDR3 protein
TRBV7-2 | CASSLEPSGSIGNEQFF
TRBV18 | CASSKEVPRQGPMGEQYF
TRBV27 | CASSRGNTGELFF
TRBV10-3 | CAISEDRGLTTNYGYTF
TRBV2 | CASSETSGVGEQYF
TRBV2 | CASSSGIRYGYTF
TRBV10-3 | CAISGGLAGGLGDTQYF
TRBV15 | CATSSRDFGLNEQFF
TRBV11-2 | CASSLSGTGRGTDGYTF
TRBV25-1 | CASREGGTTPGELFF
TRBV28 | CASSSNSGGRSYNEQFF
TRBV7-3 | CASSLAAYNSPLHF
TRBV9 | CASSPLPLAGDFYNEQFF
TRBV5-1 | CASSLHGSFVGEAFF
TRBV5-1 | CASSLRDTQYF
TRBV4-2 | CASSPLAGASTGELFF
TRBV2 | CASRELGGETQYF
TRBV30 | CALSLAKNIQYF
TRBV7-9 | CASSPEGAGYGYTF
TRBV7-2 | CASSLADRVTEAFF
TRBV27 | CASSLGLADYNEQFF
TRBV5-4 | CASSAGTGSEQYF
TRBV4-3 | CASSPTRVNYGYTF
TRBV11-2 | CASSLSNTEAFF
TRBV27 | CASSLSPLTNEKLFF
TRBV7-2 | CASSFQGALEETQYF
TRBV7-2 | CASSRSVAGGTYEQYF
TRBV3-1/TRBV3-2 | CASSQRTGTRNEKLFF
TRBV30 | CAWRSSGNTIYF
TRBV4-1 | CASSQEQPNEQFF
TRBV28 | CASSSWQSSTDTQYF
TRBV10-1 | CASSAGKGSYNEQFF
TRBV11-1 | CASSFTGDSPLHF
TRBV28 | CASTMDGLWNTGELFF
TRBV27 | CASSLLGGTSGNTIYF
TRBV4-2 | CASSQGRTRFSYEQYF
TRBV19 | CATSPSYEQYF
TRBV23-1 | CASSPGGRSNEKLFF
TRBV10-3 | CAISDGRDEKLFF
TRBV15 | CATSSWTAMNTEAFF
TRBV19 | CASTFGGALDTGELFF
TRBV10-1 | CASSEEGACNQPQHFGDGTRPAF
TRBV4-2 | CASSHPDGRRSYNEQFF
TRBV3-1/TRBV3-2 | CASSQEWTGVGAFF
TRBV12-3/TRBV12-4 | CASSLWEGTDYTF
TRBV2 | CASSEGDRLLEETQYF
TRBV19 | CASSRGTADTSGNTIYF
TRBV15 | CATSSLGTRSYNEQFF
TRBV25-1 | CASSERAPYNSPLHF
TRBV7-2 | CASSLGLALADTQYF
TRBV3-1/TRBV3-2 | CASSHIRGEDNEKLFF
TRBV6-6 | CASSYLAGGLYNEQFF
TRBV7-8 | CASSFGGMDSSTNYGYTF
TRBV7-2 | CASSPNGGRVETQYF
TRBV9 | CASSGVSEQFF